The 14 T cell receptor beta chains in this list originate from one sample, sequenced in a study of cytomegalovirus exposure and HLA in healthy donors. Profiled with immunoSEQ multiplex PCR; TCRdb holds only in-frame clones, not every one. The sample gives approximately 300,000 clones, about nine tenths of which show up once; 1% to 1.5% is in the top ten. The material sequenced was PBMCs. All receptors come from a woman aged 25 to 45 in good health and CMV-seropositive.

This clone was seen once. V usage is TRBV29-1 and J usage is TRBJ2-1, with D perhaps matching TRBD2 (6 bases). The CDR3 is 13 amino acids. Germline CDR1 SQVTM, CDR2 ANQGSEA. V was shortened by 5 bases and J by 0 bases, with 8 bases between the two germline ends. CDR3 sequence reads: CSVQAGSYNEQFF. As DNA, the CDR3 is TGCAGCGTTCAAGCGGGCTCCTACAATGAGCAGTTCTTC.

The rearrangement uses TRBV11-3 and TRBJ1-6, with D possibly matching TRBD1 (6 bases). The CDR3 spans 13 residues. The V end was cut by 9 bases, the J end by 5 bases, with 11 bases between. The germline CDR1 and CDR2 sequences are SGHNT and YENEEA. CDR3 protein: CARYRDHNSPLHF. The CDR3 region has the DNA TGTGCCAGATACAGGGACCATAATTCACCCCTCCACTTT.

This rearrangement joins TRBV29-1 to TRBJ1-2; possible D gene TRBD1, 5 bases. CDR1 is SQVTM and CDR2 is ANQGSEA in the germline V gene. This CDR3 has 16 amino acids. V lost 1 base, J lost 5 bases, and 20 bases lay in between. The CDR3 sequence is CSVEVRSLTAVYGYTF. DNA of the CDR3: TGCAGCGTTGAAGTTCGTTCGCTGACAGCCGTATATGGCTACACCTTC.

This chain links TRBV5-4 with TRBJ1-1; D possibly corresponds to TRBD1 (5 bases). In germline, CDR1 is SGHNT, CDR2 YYREEE (reference sequence). The V end lost 0 bases, the J end lost 10 bases, and 13 bases lay between the germline ends. The CDR3 runs 13 residues. The CDR3 coding sequence is TGTGCCAGCAGCTTGGCCCAGGGTGGCGGAGCTTTCTTT. Protein product: CASSLAQGGGAFF.

This chain's CDR3 is CSATANTEAFF. Written as DNA, the CDR3 is TGCAGTGCTACCGCGAACACTGAAGCTTTCTTT. The chain employs TRBV20-1 and TRBJ1-1; D not certain. V gave up 4 bases and J gave up 1 base, with 4 bases separating them. Per the germline V gene, CDR1 is DFQATT and CDR2 is SNEGSKA (reference sequence). There are 11 residues in the CDR3.

Concerning this clone: Other nucleotide sequences from this sample produce the same CDR3. This chain connects TRBV28 to TRBJ2-1, with 7 bases aligning to TRBD1. Germline-derived CDR1 and CDR2 are MDHEN and SYDVKM. The CDR3 covers 13 residues. The V and J ends lost 6 bases and 4 bases, in that order; junction bases with no gene match: 3. The CDR3, as DNA: TGTGCCAGCAGACTACAGGGGTACAATGAGCAGTTCTTC. This translates into CASRLQGYNEQFF. Using reference TRBV28 and TRBJ2-1 for the parts outside the CDR3, the full variable domain is DVKVTQSSRYLVKRTGEKVFLECVQDMDHENMFWYRQDPGLGLRLIYFSYDVKMKEKGDIPEGYSVSREKKERFSLILESASTNQTSMYLCASRLQGYNEQFFGPGTRLTVL.

The chain links TRBV7-2 to TRBJ1-1, with D perhaps TRBD1 (5 bases). Trimming left V 1 base short and J 7 bases short, with 16 bases between. The germline gives CDR1 SGHTA, CDR2 FQGNSA. CDR3 size: 15 residues. The CDR3 loop reads CASSLGQGSVFEAFF. CDR3 DNA: TGTGCCAGCAGCTTAGGGCAGGGATCCGTTTTTGAAGCTTTCTTT.

The V and J genes are TRBV9 and TRBJ2-3; 7 bases map to TRBD2. From germline, CDR1 is SGDLS and CDR2 YYNGEE. V was pared by 5 bases and J by 0 bases, with 6 bases of the junction left unmatched. The CDR3 sequence is 15 residues long. CDR3 in amino acids: CASRESGVSTDTQYF. CDR3 sequence (DNA): TGTGCCAGCAGAGAAAGCGGGGTTAGCACAGATACGCAGTATTTT.

J is TRBJ2-7 and V is TRBV2, with a weak D call TRBD2 (5 bases). The CDR3 loop spans 13 amino acids. Trimming stripped 6 bases from V and 4 bases from J, with 13 bases between. Germline V CDR1 and CDR2: SNHLY, FYNNEI. The chain's CDR3 is CASSPERGYEQYF. The DNA for the CDR3 is TGTGCCAGCAGCCCCGAGCGCGGGTACGAGCAGTACTTC.

V usage is TRBV6-5 and J usage is TRBJ1-2; 8 bases line up with TRBD1. V was clipped by 2 bases and J by 4 bases; unmatched bases: 3. The V gene's germline CDR1 is MNHEY and CDR2 SVGAGI. CDR3 size: 14 residues. CDR3 amino acids: CASSYGQGGYGYTF. CDR3 DNA: TGTGCCAGCAGTTACGGACAGGGAGGCTATGGCTACACCTTC.

This clone is a singleton in its sample. This rearrangement joins TRBV7-8 to TRBJ1-5, with 9 nucleotides matching TRBD1. V lost 3 bases, J lost 6 bases, and 6 bases stayed unmatched. Germline V lookup: CDR1 SGHVS, CDR2 FQNEAQ. The length of the CDR3 is 15 residues. The CDR3 DNA is TGTGCCAGCAGCTTGGACAGGGGTATTGCTCAGCCCCAGCATTTT. Amino acid sequence: CASSLDRGIAQPQHF.

The chain is built from TRBV19 and TRBJ2-7; 7 nucleotides match TRBD1. With V trimmed by 10 bases and J by 3 bases, 12 bases remained unmatched. CDR3 length: 14 amino acids. The germline CDR1 and CDR2 sequences are LNHDA and SQIVND (reference sequence). The CDR3 bases are TGTGCCACCACCGCTCCAGGGGGAAGCTACGAGCAGTACTTC. Translating it yields CATTAPGGSYEQYF.

The chain uses TRBV7-8 and TRBJ2-7; D is unclear. Germline V gives CDR1 SGHVS, CDR2 FQNEAQ. V lost 1 base and J lost 7, with 20 bases in between. The length of the CDR3 is 16 residues. This CDR3 reads CASSLEVAAPLGEQYF. The CDR3 coding sequence is TGTGCCAGCAGCTTAGAGGTGGCAGCCCCCCTCGGGGAGCAGTACTTC.

The chain links TRBV14 to TRBJ2-6; unclear D gene. Looked up from germline, CDR1 is SGHDN and CDR2 is FVKESK. Between the trimmed V and J ends, which lost 2 bases and 2 bases, there was a span of 1 base. The CDR3 is 13 residues long. The CDR3 sequence: CASSQTGANVLTF. The CDR3 DNA reads as TGTGCCAGCAGCCAAACTGGGGCCAACGTCCTGACTTTC.